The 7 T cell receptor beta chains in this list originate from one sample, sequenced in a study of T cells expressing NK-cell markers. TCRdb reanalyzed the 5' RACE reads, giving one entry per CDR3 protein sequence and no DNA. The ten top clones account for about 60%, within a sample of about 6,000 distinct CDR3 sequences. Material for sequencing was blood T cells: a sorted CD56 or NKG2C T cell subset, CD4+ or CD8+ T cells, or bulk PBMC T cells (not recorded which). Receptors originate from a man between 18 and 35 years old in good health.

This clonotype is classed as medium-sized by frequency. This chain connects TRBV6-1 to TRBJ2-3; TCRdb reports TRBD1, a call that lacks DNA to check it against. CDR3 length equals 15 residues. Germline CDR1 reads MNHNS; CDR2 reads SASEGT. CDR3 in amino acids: CASSESSGATDTQYF.

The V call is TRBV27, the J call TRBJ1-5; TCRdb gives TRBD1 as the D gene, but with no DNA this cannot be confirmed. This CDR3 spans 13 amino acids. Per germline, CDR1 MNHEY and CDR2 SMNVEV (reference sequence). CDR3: CASSFGGYQPQHF.

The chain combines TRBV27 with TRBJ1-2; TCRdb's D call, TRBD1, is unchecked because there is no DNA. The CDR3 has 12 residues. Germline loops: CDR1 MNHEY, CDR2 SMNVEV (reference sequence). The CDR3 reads CASRPPGQGYTF.

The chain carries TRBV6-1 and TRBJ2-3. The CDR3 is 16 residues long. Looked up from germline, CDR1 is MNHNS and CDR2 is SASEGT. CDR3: CASSEALSGGTDTQYF.

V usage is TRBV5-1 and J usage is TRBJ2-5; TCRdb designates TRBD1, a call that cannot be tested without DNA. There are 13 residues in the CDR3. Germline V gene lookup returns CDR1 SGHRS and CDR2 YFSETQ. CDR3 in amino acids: CASWDRGPETQYF.

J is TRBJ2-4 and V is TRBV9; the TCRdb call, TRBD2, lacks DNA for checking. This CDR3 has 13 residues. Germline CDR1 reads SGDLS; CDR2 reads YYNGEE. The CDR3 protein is CASSASGVNIQYF. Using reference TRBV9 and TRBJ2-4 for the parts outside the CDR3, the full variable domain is DSGVTQTPKHLITATGQRVTLRCSPRSGDLSVYWYQQSLDQGLQFLIQYYNGEERAKGNILERFSAQQFPDLHSELNLSSLELGDSALYFCASSASGVNIQYFGAGTRLSVL.

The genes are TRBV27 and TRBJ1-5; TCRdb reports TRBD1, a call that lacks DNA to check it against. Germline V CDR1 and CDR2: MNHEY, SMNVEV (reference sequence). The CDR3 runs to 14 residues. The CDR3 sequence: CASSLWTGYQPQHF.